These 8 T cell receptor beta chains share one sample of origin, sequenced in a study of T cells in tuberculosis. As to time point: new active TB diagnosis, blood taken before or within 7 days of starting treatment. Measured with immunoSEQ multiplex PCR; TCRdb has only the in-frame clones, and not every one. The table shows under 35,000 clones, with 92% occurring only once. This specimen was PBMCs, taken at tuberculosis diagnosis. The receptors shown here come from an adult with tuberculosis. Some clones in this sample may be carry-over from other donors' samples.

The chain couples TRBV9 to TRBJ2-3; 13 nucleotides align to TRBD2. The V and J ends lost 3 bases and 2 bases, in that order; junction bases with no gene match: 3. The CDR3 spans 16 residues. Germline CDR1 and CDR2: SGDLS and YYNGEE. The DNA of the CDR3 is TGTGCCAGCAGCGGACTAGCGGGGGGTTCCACAGATACGCAGTATTTT. Residues: CASSGLAGGSTDTQYF.

J is TRBJ2-3 and V is TRBV13, with 8 bases lining up with TRBD2. Germline CDR1 and CDR2: PRHDT and FYEKMQ (reference sequence). This CDR3 comprises 17 residues. V lost 0 bases, J lost 2 bases, and 7 bases stayed unmatched. The CDR3 DNA reads TGTGCCAGCAGCTTAGGATCCAGCGGGGGATACACAGATACGCAGTATTTT. It is translated as CASSLGSSGGYTDTQYF. The full variable domain, with the rest looked up from reference TRBV13 and TRBJ2-3, is AAGVIQSPRHLIKEKRETATLKCYPIPRHDTVYWYQQGPGQDPQFLISFYEKMQSDKGSIPDRFSAQQFSDYHSELNMSSLELGDSALYFCASSLGSSGGYTDTQYFGPGTRLTVL.

The gene calls are TRBV7-2 and TRBJ2-1, with 8 bases fitting TRBD2. CDR3 length: 17 amino acids. Per germline, CDR1 SGHTA and CDR2 FQGNSA. V lost 1 base to trimming and J lost 7 bases; unmatched junction nucleotides: 12. In DNA form, the CDR3 reads TGTGCCAGCAGCTTAGTCAACGGGGGGGCAGGGCGGAATGAGCAGTTCTTC. Translation: CASSLVNGGAGRNEQFF.

The J gene is TRBJ1-3, the V gene TRBV25-1; no clear D. In germline, CDR1 is MGHDK, CDR2 SYGVNS. CDR3 length: 16 residues. The germline V and J ends were trimmed by 1 base and 2 bases, with 12 bases remaining between them. The CDR3 region is CASSEFRGAAGNTIYF. The CDR3 coding sequence is TGTGCCAGCAGTGAATTCCGAGGCGCAGCTGGAAACACCATATATTTT.

This clone was recorded once. The CDR3 loop reads CASSVIRGPTNEQFF. CDR3 sequence (DNA): TGTGCCAGCAGCGTTATCAGGGGGCCAACGAATGAGCAGTTCTTC. The chain combines TRBV7-8 with TRBJ2-1, with TRBD1 identical over 8 bases. The CDR3 runs to 15 residues. V dropped 5 bases and J dropped 7; count of bases not matched to a gene: 10. The V gene's germline CDR1 is SGHVS and CDR2 FQNEAQ. Full variable domain (rest looked up from reference TRBV7-8 and TRBJ2-1): GAGVSQSPRYKVAKRGQDVALRCDPISGHVSLFWYQQALGQGPEFLTYFQNEAQLDKSGLPSDRFFAERPEGSVSTLKIQRTQQEDSAVYLCASSVIRGPTNEQFFGPGTRLTVL.

This chain connects TRBV10-2 to TRBJ2-1; the match to TRBD2 covers 10 bases. The CDR3 consists of 16 residues. The V and J ends lost 2 bases and 6 bases, in that order; junction bases with no gene match: 7. From germline, CDR1 is WSHSY and CDR2 SAAADI. CDR3 amino acids: CASSELAGAGANEQFF. DNA of the CDR3: TGCGCCAGCAGTGAGCTAGCGGGGGCCGGGGCCAATGAGCAGTTCTTC.

This chain joins TRBV29-1 and TRBJ2-2, with 12 bases that match TRBD2. The germline V gene encodes CDR1 SQVTM and CDR2 ANQGSEA. Trimming at V came to 6 bases and at J to 1 base, leaving 9 bases not matched to a gene. CDR3 length equals 17 residues. DNA for the CDR3: TGCAGCGTGTCACTAGCGGGGGGAAATTGGAACACCGGGGAGCTGTTTTTT. This gives the protein CSVSLAGGNWNTGELFF.

The chain links TRBV6-1 to TRBJ1-1; the match to TRBD1 covers 7 bases. The CDR3 covers 11 residues. J was trimmed by 9 bases and V by 6 bases; bases with no gene match: 4. The germline gives CDR1 MNHNS, CDR2 SASEGT. As DNA, the CDR3 is TGTGCCAGCAGCGTGACAGGGCAAGCTTTCTTT. Translation gives CASSVTGQAFF.